This TCR beta chain was sequenced during a study of cytomegalovirus exposure and HLA in healthy donors. General observations from the study: Altogether, about 160 TCR beta chains were recorded as cytomegalovirus-associated. Earlier analysis yielded a pattern in which most TCR beta V segments were productive about 87% or about 30% of the time. Follow-up analysis seemed to connect common viral pathogens with several of the most significant clusters identified. Reports described diagnosis of cytomegalovirus status by the classifier as highly specific and sensitive.

Use of 60 Vbeta and 13 Jbeta primers characterized the PCR. TCRdb's copy holds only in-frame clones and misses some; the assay was immunoSEQ multiplex PCR. The repertoire holds about 140,000 clones, with more than 70% as singletons. Comment on this clone: Its antigen is not identified.

This CDR3 contains 15 residues. Trimming shortened V by 1 base and J by 3 bases, and 12 bases separated the two germline ends. Germline CDR1 is SGHDN and CDR2 is FVKESK. V is TRBV14 and J is TRBJ2-5, with unresolved D. What was sequenced was PBMCs. This clonotype originated in a woman between 50 and 59 years old in good health and CMV-seronegative. CDR3 nucleotide sequence: TGTGCCAGCAGCCAAGTCCGAAATCCTAAAGAGACCCAGTACTTC. Its protein product is CASSQVRNPKETQYF.